These T cell receptor beta chains were read from a single sample in a study of T cell repertoires in cytomegalovirus infection. TCRdb called the reads again in MiXCR, with one record for every CDR3 protein. This sample has about 210,000 distinct CDR3 sequences; around 6.4% occur once, and the top ten carry roughly 6.5%. The sample was PBMCs. These receptors originate from a human donor in good health (CMV status not recorded). Some clones in this sample may be carry-over from other donors' samples. The CDR3 runs from the conserved cysteine through the conserved F or W. Fields, in order: CDR3 length, V gene, clone size, J gene, D gene, CDR3 DNA, CDR3 protein. D genes are given only for firm matches. Expanded clones get a size class; other rows say once, few or many, or leave the size out.

>14|TRBV7-2|many|TRBJ2-5|TRBD2
TGTGCCAGCAGCTTAGTAGCTAGCGGAGAGACCCAGTACTTC
CASSLVASGETQYF
>12|TRBV19|-|TRBJ1-1|-
TGTGCCAGTAGTGCCTACGACGGTGAAGCTTTCTTT
CASSAYDGEAFF
>16|TRBV20-1|-|TRBJ1-5|-
TGCAGTGCTAGAGTTCCTTCTTTTGCGAGGGGACAGCCCCAGCATTTT
CSARVPSFARGQPQHF
>14|TRBV29-1|many|TRBJ2-5|-
TGCAGCGTCTCGGACAGCGGCGGTAAGGGGACCCAGTACTTC
CSVSDSGGKGTQYF
>14|TRBV7-6|many|TRBJ1-1|TRBD1
TGTGCCAGCAGCTTCGGACAGGGGGGGACTGAAGCTTTCTTT
CASSFGQGGTEAFF
>14|TRBV12-3/TRBV12-4|many|TRBJ2-7|-
TGTGCCAGCAGACCGGGACGGGCGTCCTACGAGCAGTACTTC
CASRPGRASYEQYF
>14|TRBV7-2|many|TRBJ1-6|-
TGTGCCAGCAGCTTAGTAGGGCTCTCCTCACCCCTCCACTTT
CASSLVGLSSPLHF
>19|TRBV20-1|many|TRBJ1-4|-
TGCAGTGCTAGAGACGGACAAAGGATGAACGATGCAACTAATGAAAAACTGTTTTTT
CSARDGQRMNDATNEKLFF
>14|TRBV7-2|many|TRBJ2-2|-
TGTGCCAGCAGCCAACCCAAAAACACCGGGGAGCTGTTTTTT
CASSQPKNTGELFF
>17|TRBV4-3|many|TRBJ2-5|TRBD2
TGCGCCAGCAGCCAAGTGGGTGGAGCGGGGTTCCAAGAGACCCAGTACTTC
CASSQVGGAGFQETQYF
>15|TRBV7-2|many|TRBJ2-1|TRBD2
TGTGCCAGCAGCTCGTTAGCGGGGGGCCGGGATGAGCAGTTCTTC
CASSSLAGGRDEQFF
>15|TRBV2|many|TRBJ2-4|TRBD1
TGTGCCAGCAGTAACCTTGGGGACAGCCGGGGCATTCAGTACTTC
CASSNLGDSRGIQYF
>15|TRBV29-1|many|TRBJ2-1|-
TGCAGCGTTGAAGATGCCCGGGACGGAAACAATGAGCAGTTCTTC
CSVEDARDGNNEQFF
>15|TRBV24-1|many|TRBJ2-3|-
TGTGCCACCAGTGATCCGGAATCTAGCACAGATACGCAGTATTTT
CATSDPESSTDTQYF
>17|TRBV7-2|many|TRBJ2-7|-
TGTGCCAGCAGCTCAACAAAGGGGGGGGCTTCCTCCTACGAGCAGTACTTC
CASSSTKGGASSYEQYF
>12|TRBV28|few|TRBJ1-1|-
TGTGCCAGCAGTGACGGTGACACTGAAGCTTTCTTT
CASSDGDTEAFF
>13|TRBV14|many|TRBJ1-2|-
TGTGCCAGCAGCCAAGATCATAACTATGGCTACACCTTC
CASSQDHNYGYTF
>16|TRBV7-2|many|TRBJ2-2|TRBD2
TGTGCCAGCAGCTCCTTAGCGGGGGGAAAAACCGGGGAGCTGTTTTTT
CASSSLAGGKTGELFF
>15|TRBV7-2|many|TRBJ1-5|-
TGTGCCAGCAGCTTGATGACAGGAATGAATCAGCCCCAGCATTTT
CASSLMTGMNQPQHF
>16|TRBV7-2|many|TRBJ1-1|-
TGTGCCAGCAGACCGCCTCTGGGGGGCTCGAACACTGAAGCTTTCTTT
CASRPPLGGSNTEAFF
>14|TRBV25-1|-|TRBJ1-5|-
TGTGCCAGCAGTGAATACGGGACTCATCAGCCCCAGCATTTT
CASSEYGTHQPQHF
>18|TRBV7-2|many|TRBJ1-1|TRBD1
TGTGCCAGCAGCTTAGCGCAGGGGGCGCAAGCGATGAACACTGAAGCTTTCTTT
CASSLAQGAQAMNTEAFF
>14|TRBV5-4|few|TRBJ2-5|-
TGTGCCAGCAGCTTGTCGGTGCACGGAGAGACCCAGTACTTC
CASSLSVHGETQYF
>14|TRBV29-1|many|TRBJ1-2|TRBD1
TGCAGCGTGGAACAGGGGGTAGCTAACTATGGCTACACCTTC
CSVEQGVANYGYTF
>14|TRBV28|many|TRBJ2-5|-
TGTGCCAGCAGTTTAAAAGGGTCCGGGGAGACCCAGTACTTC
CASSLKGSGETQYF
>12|TRBV7-2|many|TRBJ2-7|-
TGTGCCAGCAGCAGCCCGGTGCTAGGGCAGTACTTC
CASSSPVLGQYF
>15|TRBV5-6|many|TRBJ1-1|-
TGTGCCAGCAGCTTGGCCCCTTTAATAGACACTGAAGCTTTCTTT
CASSLAPLIDTEAFF
>14|TRBV5-4|many|TRBJ2-2|-
TGTGCCAGCAGCCCGGACCAGAACACCGGGGAGCTGTTTTTT
CASSPDQNTGELFF
>14|TRBV15|many|TRBJ1-1|-
TGTGCCACCAGGGGAGACAGGATGAACACTGAAGCTTTCTTT
CATRGDRMNTEAFF
>20|TRBV7-2|many|TRBJ2-3|-
TGTGCCAGCAGCTTAACCCCCTTATCCTACCAAAAGCGACCCACAGATACGCAGTATTTT
CASSLTPLSYQKRPTDTQYF
>14|TRBV6-2/TRBV6-3|many|TRBJ2-1|TRBD2
TGTGCCAGCAGTAGGACTAGCTCCTCCAATGAGCAGTTCTTC
CASSRTSSSNEQFF
>14|TRBV12-3/TRBV12-4|many|TRBJ1-2|-
TGTGCCAGCAGTTTTACCCCTGACATCTCTGGCTACACCTTC
CASSFTPDISGYTF
>13|TRBV7-2|many|TRBJ2-5|-
TGTGCCAGCAGTTTCGTTGGGCAAGAGACCCAGTACTTC
CASSFVGQETQYF
>15|TRBV29-1|many|TRBJ2-7|-
TGCAGCGTTGAAATATCAGGGACTCCGCCCCACGAGCAGTACTTC
CSVEISGTPPHEQYF
>15|TRBV20-1|many|TRBJ1-5|-
TGCAGTGCTAGGGGGGGAAGGGGAGGCAATCAGCCCCAGCATTTT
CSARGGRGGNQPQHF
>15|TRBV7-2|-|TRBJ1-6|TRBD1
TGTGCCAGCAGCTTTGGCGGACAGGGAAATTCACCCCTCCACTTT
CASSFGGQGNSPLHF
>16|TRBV7-2|many|TRBJ1-6|-
TGTGCCAGCAGCGAAACTTCAACAGGGCCTAATTCACCCCTCCACTTT
CASSETSTGPNSPLHF
>14|TRBV7-2|many|TRBJ1-3|-
TGTGCCAGCAGCTGGGGGGGCAGTGGAAACACCATATATTTT
CASSWGGSGNTIYF
>13|TRBV29-1|many|TRBJ1-1|-
TGCAGCGTTCCCGACAGACTGAACACTGAAGCTTTCTTT
CSVPDRLNTEAFF
>14|TRBV25-1|many|TRBJ1-2|-
TGTGCCAGCAGTGGGACAGTGTCTCGCTATGGCTACACCTTC
CASSGTVSRYGYTF
>16|TRBV20-1|-|TRBJ2-1|TRBD1
TGCAGTGCTAGAGATCTAAGAAGACAGGGAGACAATGAGCAGTTCTTC
CSARDLRRQGDNEQFF
>17|TRBV7-2|many|TRBJ1-2|TRBD1
TGTGCCAGCAGCTCCTCATCGGACAGGGGGAGGTACTATGGCTACACCTTC
CASSSSSDRGRYYGYTF
>16|TRBV7-2|many|TRBJ2-7|-
TGTGCCAGCAGCTTAAGACAAGGGTCAGGCTCCTACGAGCAGTACTTC
CASSLRQGSGSYEQYF
>14|TRBV3-1|-|TRBJ1-5|-
TGTGCCAGCAGCCAAGGCCCGGAGACGCAGCCCCAGCATTTT
CASSQGPETQPQHF
>15|TRBV7-3|many|TRBJ1-2|-
TGTGCCAGCAGCCTAAACAGGTGGGAGAAGACTGGCTACACCTTC
CASSLNRWEKTGYTF
>14|TRBV7-6|many|TRBJ2-5|-
TGTGCCAGCAGCTTAAGACAGTACCAAGAGACCCAGTACTTC
CASSLRQYQETQYF
>15|TRBV12-3/TRBV12-4|many|TRBJ1-2|TRBD1
TGTGCCAGCATCCCGGGACAGGGGACTAACTATGGCTACACCTTC
CASIPGQGTNYGYTF
>13|TRBV20-1|many|TRBJ2-7|-
TGCAGTGCTCGCAGGTGGGAAACCTACGAGCAGTACTTC
CSARRWETYEQYF
>13|TRBV20-1|many|TRBJ1-2|-
TGCAGTGCTATCACGACTGAGATTTATGGCTACACCTTC
CSAITTEIYGYTF
>15|TRBV4-3|few|TRBJ2-1|-
TGCGCCAGCAGCCAAGAAGTGGCCTTATCCGGTGAGCAGTTCTTC
CASSQEVALSGEQFF